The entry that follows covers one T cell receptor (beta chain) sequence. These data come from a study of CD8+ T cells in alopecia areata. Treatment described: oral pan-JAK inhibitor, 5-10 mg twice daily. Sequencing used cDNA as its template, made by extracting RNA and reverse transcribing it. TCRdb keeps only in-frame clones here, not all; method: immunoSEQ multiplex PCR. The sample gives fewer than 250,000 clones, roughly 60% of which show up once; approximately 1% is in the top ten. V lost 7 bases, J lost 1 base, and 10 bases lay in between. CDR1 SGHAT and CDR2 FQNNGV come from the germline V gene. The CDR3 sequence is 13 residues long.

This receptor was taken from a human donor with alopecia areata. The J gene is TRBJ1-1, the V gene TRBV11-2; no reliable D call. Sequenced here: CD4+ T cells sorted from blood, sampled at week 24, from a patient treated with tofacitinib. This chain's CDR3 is CASNMDANTEAFF. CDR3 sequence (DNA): TGTGCCAGCAATATGGATGCGAACACTGAAGCTTTCTTT.